Presented here are 5 T cell receptor beta chains from one specimen sequenced in a study of blood T cell repertoires in COVID-19. Sequencing was performed with immunoSEQ multiplex PCR; in TCRdb, only in-frame clones are kept and a portion is missing. The repertoire holds about 240,000 clones, with approximately 84% as singletons. Sequenced: PBMCs or T cells enriched from blood (not recorded which). These receptors came from a woman in her thirties or forties with acute COVID-19.

There are a few counts of this clone. The chain employs TRBV2 and TRBJ1-5; D ambiguous. CDR3 size: 16 residues. The V end was cut by 5 bases, the J end by 7 bases, with 21 bases between. Germline CDR1 and CDR2: SNHLY and FYNNEI. The CDR3 protein is CASSLTLSGSGQPQHF. For the CDR3, the DNA is TGTGCCAGCAGTCTCACTCTTTCGGGATCGGGACAGCCCCAGCATTTT.

The V gene is TRBV11-3, the J gene TRBJ1-2; TRBD1 is a possible D gene (6 bases). Germline V CDR1 and CDR2: SGHNT, YENEEA. The CDR3 loop spans 12 amino acids. Trimming took 1 base from V and 8 from J, leaving 8 bases between them. DNA of the CDR3: TGTGCCAGCAGCTTAGCACAGGGCGGCTACACCTTC. Translation gives CASSLAQGGYTF.

The V and J genes are TRBV29-1 and TRBJ2-7, with 11 bases lining up with TRBD2. Trimming cost V 4 bases and J 7 bases; bases outside gene matches: 0. Germline V lookup: CDR1 SQVTM, CDR2 ANQGSEA. The CDR3 is made up of 11 amino acids. In DNA, the CDR3 is TGCAGCGTTGTAGCGGGGGGGGAGCAGTACTTC. It translates to CSVVAGGEQYF.

J is TRBJ1-1 and V is TRBV7-3; TRBD1 matches 7 bases. The V gene's germline CDR1 is SGHTA and CDR2 FQGTGA. J gave up 11 bases and V 1 base, and 7 bases lay outside the gene matches. The CDR3 extends over 13 amino acids. This CDR3 reads CASSLIVGGIAFF. CDR3 bases: TGTGCCAGCAGCTTAATTGTAGGGGGCATCGCTTTCTTT.

CDR3 sequence (DNA): TGTGCCAGCAGCCAACGACAGAGGACCTACGAGCAGTACTTC. It translates to CASSQRQRTYEQYF. The chain recombines TRBV3-1 (or the pseudogene TRBV3-2) with TRBJ2-7; weak D call: TRBD1 (5 bases). Germline V CDR1 and CDR2: LGHDT, YNNKEL (reference sequence). CDR3 length: 14 amino acids. Trimming left V 2 bases short and J 2 bases short, with 10 bases between.